This entry concerns a single T cell receptor beta chain. The antigen is not known. This entry belongs to a study of T cell repertoires in cytomegalovirus infection. Study as a whole: Peptides in the study included HLA-C-restricted and HLA-B-restricted CMV epitopes. Matching HLA type and CMV infection were both indicated by public TCR beta signatures.

Broader study findings: HLA-C-restricted TCR beta clonotypes specific for CMV led the ex vivo response.

MiXCR was run by TCRdb on the reads, yielding one entry per CDR3 protein. The sample has around 570,000 distinct CDR3 sequences, about 39% seen once. V was shortened by 6 bases and J by 5 bases, with 13 bases between the two germline ends. Germline CDR1 and CDR2: DFQATT and SNEGSKA (reference sequence). CDR3 length: 13 residues. The sequencing used cultured PBMCs, collected from culture after CMV antigen stimulation. The TCR sequence derives from a human donor in good health (CMV status not recorded). Some clones in this sample may be carry-over from other donors' samples. The chain carries TRBV20-1 and TRBJ1-4, with TRBD1 as a possible D gene (5 bases). The CDR3 nucleotides are TGCAGTGCCACCACGGGACGGAATGAAAAACTGTTTTTT. Residues: CSATTGRNEKLFF.